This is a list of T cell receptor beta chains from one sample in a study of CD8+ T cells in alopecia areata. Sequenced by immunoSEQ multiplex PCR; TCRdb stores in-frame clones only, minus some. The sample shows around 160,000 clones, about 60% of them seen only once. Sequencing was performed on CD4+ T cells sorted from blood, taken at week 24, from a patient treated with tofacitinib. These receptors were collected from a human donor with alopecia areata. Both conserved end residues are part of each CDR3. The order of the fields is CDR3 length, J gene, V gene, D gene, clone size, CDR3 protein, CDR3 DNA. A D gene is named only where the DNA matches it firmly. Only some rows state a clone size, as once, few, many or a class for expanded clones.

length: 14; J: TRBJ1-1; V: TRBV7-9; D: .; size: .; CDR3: CASSFFGRNTEAFF; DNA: TGTGCCAGCAGCTTTTTTGGTAGGAACACTGAAGCTTTCTTT
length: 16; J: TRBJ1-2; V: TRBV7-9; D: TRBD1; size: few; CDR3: CASSLGTGPTVYGYTF; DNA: TGTGCCAGCAGCTTAGGGACAGGGCCAACTGTCTATGGCTACACCTTC
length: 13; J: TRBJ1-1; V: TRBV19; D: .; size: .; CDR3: CASSQKLGTEAFF; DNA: TGTGCCAGTAGTCAAAAGCTCGGGACTGAAGCTTTCTTT
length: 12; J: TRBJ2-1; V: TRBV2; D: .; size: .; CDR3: CASSERANEQFF; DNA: TGTGCCAGCAGTGAACGTGCTAACGAGCAGTTCTTC
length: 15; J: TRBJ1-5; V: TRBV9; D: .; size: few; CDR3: CASSSTAYSNQPQHF; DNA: TGTGCCAGCAGCTCAACAGCTTATAGCAATCAGCCCCAGCATTTT
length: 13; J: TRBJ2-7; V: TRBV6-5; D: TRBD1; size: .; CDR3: CASTRDRGYEQYF; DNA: TGTGCCAGCACCCGGGACAGGGGATACGAGCAGTACTTC
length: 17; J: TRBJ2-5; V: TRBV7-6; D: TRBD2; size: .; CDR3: CASSPGTSGGARETQYF; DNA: TGTGCCAGCAGCCCAGGGACTAGCGGGGGTGCGAGGGAGACCCAGTACTTC
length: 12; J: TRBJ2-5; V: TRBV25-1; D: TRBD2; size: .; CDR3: CASETAGETQYF; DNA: TGTGCCAGCGAAACAGCGGGGGAGACCCAGTACTTC
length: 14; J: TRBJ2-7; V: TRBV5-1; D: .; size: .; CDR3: CASSLGTGAYEQYF; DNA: TGCGCCAGCAGCTTGGGGACGGGCGCCTACGAGCAGTACTTC
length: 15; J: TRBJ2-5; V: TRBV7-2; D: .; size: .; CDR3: CASSLSWGIQETQYF; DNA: TGTGCCAGCAGCTTAAGTTGGGGAATTCAAGAGACCCAGTACTTC
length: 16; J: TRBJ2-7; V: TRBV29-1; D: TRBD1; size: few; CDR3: CSVGLQGVGSPYEQYF; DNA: TGCAGCGTTGGCCTCCAGGGGGTAGGGTCTCCCTACGAGCAGTACTTC
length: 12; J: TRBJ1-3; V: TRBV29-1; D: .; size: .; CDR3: CSVEYSGNTIYF; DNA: TGCAGCGTTGAGTACTCTGGAAACACCATATATTTT
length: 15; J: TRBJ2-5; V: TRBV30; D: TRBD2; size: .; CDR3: CAWSATSGGAKTQYF; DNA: TGTGCCTGGAGTGCGACTAGCGGGGGGGCCAAGACCCAGTACTTC
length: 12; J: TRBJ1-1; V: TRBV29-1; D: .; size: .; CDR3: CSGQVWDTEAFF; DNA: TGCTCGGGGCAGGTTTGGGACACTGAAGCTTTCTTT
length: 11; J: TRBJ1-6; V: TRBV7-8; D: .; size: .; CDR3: CASSNDSPLHF; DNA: TGTGCCAGCAGCAATGATTCACCCCTCCACTTT
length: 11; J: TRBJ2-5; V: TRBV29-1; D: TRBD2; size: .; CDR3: CSVAGVETQYF; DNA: TGCAGCGTCGCGGGGGTGGAGACCCAGTACTTC
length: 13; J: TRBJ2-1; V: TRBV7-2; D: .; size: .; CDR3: CASSLGRLREQFF; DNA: TGTGCCAGCAGCTTGGGGCGGTTGAGGGAGCAGTTCTTC
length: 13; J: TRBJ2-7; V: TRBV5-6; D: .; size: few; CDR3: CASSLQMTYEQYF; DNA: TGTGCCAGCAGCTTGCAGATGACCTACGAGCAGTACTTC
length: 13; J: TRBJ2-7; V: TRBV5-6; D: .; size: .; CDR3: CASSLATGREQYF; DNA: TGTGCCAGCAGCTTGGCTACAGGGAGAGAGCAGTACTTC
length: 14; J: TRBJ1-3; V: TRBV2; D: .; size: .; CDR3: CASSELRVRNTIYF; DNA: TGTGCCAGCAGTGAGCTGCGGGTTCGGAACACCATATATTTT
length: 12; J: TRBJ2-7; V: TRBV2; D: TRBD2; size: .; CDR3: CASSGPSGGGYF; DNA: TGTGCCAGCAGTGGACCATCCGGCGGGGGGTACTTC
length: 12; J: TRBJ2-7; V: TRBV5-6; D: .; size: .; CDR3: CASPQGQREQYF; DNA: TGTGCCAGTCCTCAGGGGCAACGCGAGCAGTACTTC
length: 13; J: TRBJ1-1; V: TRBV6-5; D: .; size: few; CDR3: CASSYGQRSEAFF; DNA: TGTGCCAGCAGTTACGGGCAGCGGAGTGAAGCTTTCTTT
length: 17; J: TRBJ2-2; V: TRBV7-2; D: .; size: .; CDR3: CASSLVGLAANTGELFF; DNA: TGTGCCAGCAGCTTAGTAGGGTTGGCAGCGAACACCGGGGAGCTGTTTTTT
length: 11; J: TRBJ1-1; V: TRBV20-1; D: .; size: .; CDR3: CSASGDTEAFF; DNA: TGCAGTGCTAGTGGAGACACTGAAGCTTTCTTT
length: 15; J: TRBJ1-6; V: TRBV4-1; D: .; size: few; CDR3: CASSQATVLESPLHF; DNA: TGCGCCAGCAGCCAAGCAACCGTGCTTGAGTCACCCCTCCACTTT
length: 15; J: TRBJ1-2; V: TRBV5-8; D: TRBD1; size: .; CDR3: CASSPRTGGYYGYTF; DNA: TGTGCCAGCAGCCCCCGGACAGGAGGGTACTATGGCTACACCTTC
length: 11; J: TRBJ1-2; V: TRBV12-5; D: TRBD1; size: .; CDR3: CASDRGYGYTF; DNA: TGTGCTAGTGACAGGGGGTATGGCTACACCTTC
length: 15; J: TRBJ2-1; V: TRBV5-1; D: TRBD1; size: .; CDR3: CASSKGQGTHNEQFF; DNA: TGCGCCAGCAGCAAGGGACAGGGGACCCACAATGAGCAGTTCTTC
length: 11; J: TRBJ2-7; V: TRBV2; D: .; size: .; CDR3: CASSAQYEQYF; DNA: TGTGCCAGCAGTGCTCAGTACGAGCAGTACTTC
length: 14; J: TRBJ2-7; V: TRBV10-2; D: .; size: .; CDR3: CASSESASSHEQYF; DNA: TGCGCCAGCAGTGAGTCGGCTAGCTCCCACGAGCAGTACTTC
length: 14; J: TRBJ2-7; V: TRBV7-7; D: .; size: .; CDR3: CASSLDALSYEQYF; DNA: TGTGCTAGCAGCTTAGATGCACTATCCTACGAGCAGTACTTC
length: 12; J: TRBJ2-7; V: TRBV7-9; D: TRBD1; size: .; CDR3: CASSPNRGEQYF; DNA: TGTGCCAGCAGCCCGAACAGGGGCGAGCAGTACTTC
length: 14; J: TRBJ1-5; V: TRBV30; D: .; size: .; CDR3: CAWSGHTLYQPQHF; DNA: TGTGCCTGGAGTGGCCACACCTTATATCAGCCCCAGCATTTT
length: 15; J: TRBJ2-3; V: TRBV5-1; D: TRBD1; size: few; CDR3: CASSFGQGVTDTQYF; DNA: TGCGCCAGCAGCTTTGGACAGGGGGTGACAGATACGCAGTATTTT
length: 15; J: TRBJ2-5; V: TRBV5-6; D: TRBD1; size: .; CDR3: CASSLQTGGAETQYF; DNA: TGTGCCAGCAGCTTGCAGACAGGGGGCGCGGAGACCCAGTACTTC
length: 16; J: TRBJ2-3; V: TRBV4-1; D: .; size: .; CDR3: CASSRTRDPSTDTQYF; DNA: TGCGCCAGCAGCCGAACCCGGGATCCTAGCACAGATACGCAGTATTTT
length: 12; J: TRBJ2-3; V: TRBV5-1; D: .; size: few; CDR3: CASGVATDTQYF; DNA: TGCGCCAGCGGAGTTGCCACAGATACGCAGTATTTT
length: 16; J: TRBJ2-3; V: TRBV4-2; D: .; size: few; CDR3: CASSRKRGGRTDTQYF; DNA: TGTGCCAGCAGCAGAAAGAGAGGGGGTCGCACAGATACGCAGTATTTT
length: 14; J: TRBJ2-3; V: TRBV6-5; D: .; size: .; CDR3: CASSYSGRTDTQYF; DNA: TGTGCCAGCAGTTACTCGGGGCGCACAGATACGCAGTATTTT
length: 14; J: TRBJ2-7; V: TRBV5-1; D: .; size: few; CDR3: CASSLVRGPYEQYF; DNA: TGCGCCAGCAGCTTGGTCAGGGGACCCTACGAGCAGTACTTC
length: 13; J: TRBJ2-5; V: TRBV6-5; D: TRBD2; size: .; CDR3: CASSQTSGETQYF; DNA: TGTGCCAGCAGTCAAACTAGCGGGGAGACCCAGTACTTC
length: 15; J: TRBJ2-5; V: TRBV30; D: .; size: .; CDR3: CAWTNVGILQETQYF; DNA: TGTGCCTGGACCAACGTTGGGATATTACAAGAGACCCAGTACTTC
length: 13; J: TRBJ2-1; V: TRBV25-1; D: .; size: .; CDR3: CASSEPGRNEQFF; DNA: TGTGCCAGCAGTGAACCGGGCCGCAATGAGCAGTTCTTC
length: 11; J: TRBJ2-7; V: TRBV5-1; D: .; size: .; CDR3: CASSDGYEQYF; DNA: TGCGCCAGCAGCGACGGGTACGAGCAGTACTTC
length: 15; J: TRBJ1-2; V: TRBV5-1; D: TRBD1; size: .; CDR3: CASSLDGQGVYGYTF; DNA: TGCGCCAGCAGCTTGGATGGACAGGGGGTTTATGGCTACACCTTC
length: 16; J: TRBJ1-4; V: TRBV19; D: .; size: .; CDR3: CASSSRQVRTNEKLFF; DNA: TGTGCCAGTAGTTCGCGACAGGTCCGAACTAATGAAAAACTGTTTTTT
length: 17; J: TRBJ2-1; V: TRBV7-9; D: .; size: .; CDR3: CASSLGISGFGRNEQFF; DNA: TGTGCCAGCAGCTTAGGCATATCAGGGTTTGGTCGCAATGAGCAGTTCTTC
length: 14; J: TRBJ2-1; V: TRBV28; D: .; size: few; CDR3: CASSFGGRANEQFF; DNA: TGTGCCAGCAGTTTCGGGGGGCGGGCGAATGAGCAGTTCTTC
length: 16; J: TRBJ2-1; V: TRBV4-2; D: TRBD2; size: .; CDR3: CASSQTRTSGGDEQFF; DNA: TGTGCCAGCAGCCAGACTCGGACTAGCGGGGGTGATGAGCAGTTCTTC
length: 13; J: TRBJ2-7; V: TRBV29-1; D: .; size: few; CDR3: CSVGRGAGYEQYF; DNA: TGCAGCGTTGGCAGGGGGGCGGGCTACGAGCAGTACTTC
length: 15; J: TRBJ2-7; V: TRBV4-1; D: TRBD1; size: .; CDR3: CASSRGTGDSYEQYF; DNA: TGCGCCAGCAGCCGCGGGACAGGGGACTCCTACGAGCAGTACTTC